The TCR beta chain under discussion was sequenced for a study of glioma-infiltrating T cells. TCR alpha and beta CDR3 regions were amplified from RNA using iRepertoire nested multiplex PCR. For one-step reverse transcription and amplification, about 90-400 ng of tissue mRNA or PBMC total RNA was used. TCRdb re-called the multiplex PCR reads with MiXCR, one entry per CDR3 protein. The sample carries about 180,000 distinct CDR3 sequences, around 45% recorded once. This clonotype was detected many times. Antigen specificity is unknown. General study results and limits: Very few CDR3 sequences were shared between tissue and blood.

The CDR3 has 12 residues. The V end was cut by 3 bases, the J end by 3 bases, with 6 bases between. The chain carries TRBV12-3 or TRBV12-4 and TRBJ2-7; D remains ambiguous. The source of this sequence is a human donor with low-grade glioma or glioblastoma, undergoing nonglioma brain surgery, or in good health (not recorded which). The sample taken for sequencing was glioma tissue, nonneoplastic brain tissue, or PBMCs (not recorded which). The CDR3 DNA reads TGTGCCAGCAGTTTCGGCAGCTACGAGCAGTACTTC. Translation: CASSFGSYEQYF.